The clone carrying this TCR beta chain showed up just a few times. The target antigen is unknown. These data are taken from a study of type 1 regulatory T cells. The CDR3 has 14 amino acids. The V end was cut by 4 bases, the J end by 6 bases, with 14 bases between. Germline CDR1 reads LGHDT; CDR2 reads YNNKEL (reference sequence). Each CDR3 protein gets one entry after TCRdb re-called the reads with MiXCR. The data contain tens of thousands of distinct CDR3 sequences, approximately 60% of them singletons. Sequencing used cultured non-Tr1 T cells, either the whole culture or a sorted T cell fraction (not recorded which). This chain joins TRBV3-1 and TRBJ2-3; the D gene is possibly TRBD2 (5 bases). This TCR was sampled from a human donor in good health. The CDR3 region has the DNA TGTGCCAGCAGCCCCTTGGGAGATTCGGATACGCAGTATTTT. As protein: CASSPLGDSDTQYF.